The sequence of this T cell receptor (beta chain) was determined in a study of blood T cells in healthy people across ages. Whole-study findings and limits: Per million T cells, TCR beta diversity dropped about linearly as age rose.

Healthy Russian Caucasian donors spanned ages about 6 to 100 years. Trimming removed 1 base at V and 7 bases at J, with 14 bases between. Germline V lookup: CDR1 SGHVS, CDR2 FNYEAQ. The CDR3 extends over 15 amino acids. A remark on this clonotype: Antigen: not known.

The second PCR ran about 6 to 12 cycles with a sample-barcoded 5' primer and J-beta primers. Via MiXCR, TCRdb re-called the 5' RACE reads, giving one row per CDR3 protein. The sample has about a million distinct CDR3 sequences, roughly half seen once; the top ten hold over 20%. Source material: blood. The chain has TRBV7-6 and TRBJ2-4; D is unclear. This clonotype was sampled from a woman in her sixties or seventies in good health. DNA for the CDR3: TGTGCCAGCAGCTTAGATCATGGCTCCGGGAACATTCAGTACTTC. Translated: CASSLDHGSGNIQYF.